In its sample, the clone carrying this T cell receptor (beta chain) was seen once. The target antigen is unknown. The CDR3 length is 15 residues. In germline, CDR1 is LNHDA, CDR2 SQIVND (reference sequence). V gave up 5 bases and J gave up 4 bases; unmatched junction bases: 6. Assay: immunoSEQ multiplex PCR; the TCRdb copy retains only in-frame clones and omits some. The table has about 100,000 clones, approximately 70% seen once. All of the donors resided in Nashville, Tennessee, and each was a Caucasian adult. What CD8 memory combined were CD45RO+ cells and CCR7-negative CD45RA+ TemRA cells. This record comes from a study of shared clonotypes between healthy human individuals. Study observations and caveats: A handful of donors had about 5.1% of their naive CD4 clonotypes in common.

Sequenced: memory CD8+ T cells sorted from blood. Subset described: CD45RO+ cells pooled with CCR7-negative TemRA cells. The genes are TRBV19 and TRBJ2-1, with 9 bases identical to TRBD1. The clonotype originates from a woman aged 25 to 39 in good health. The CDR3: CASSLRDREYNEQFF. CDR3 in DNA: TGTGCCAGTAGTCTTCGGGACAGGGAGTACAATGAGCAGTTCTTC.